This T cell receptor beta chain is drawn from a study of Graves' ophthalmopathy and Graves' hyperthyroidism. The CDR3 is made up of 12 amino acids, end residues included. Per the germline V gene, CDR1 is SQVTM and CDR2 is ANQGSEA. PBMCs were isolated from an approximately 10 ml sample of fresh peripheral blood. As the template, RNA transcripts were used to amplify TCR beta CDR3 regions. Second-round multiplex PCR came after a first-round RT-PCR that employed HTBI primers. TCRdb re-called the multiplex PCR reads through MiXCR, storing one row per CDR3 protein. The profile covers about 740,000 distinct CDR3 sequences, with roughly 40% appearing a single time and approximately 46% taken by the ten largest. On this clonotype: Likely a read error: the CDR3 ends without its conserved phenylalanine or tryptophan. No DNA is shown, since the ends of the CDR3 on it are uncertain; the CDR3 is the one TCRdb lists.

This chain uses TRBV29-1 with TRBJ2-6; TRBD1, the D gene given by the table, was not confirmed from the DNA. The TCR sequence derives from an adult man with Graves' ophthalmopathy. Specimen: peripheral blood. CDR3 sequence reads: CSVDASGTGTNT.